These T cell receptor beta chains were read from a single sample in a study of blood T cell repertoires in COVID-19. The data were produced by immunoSEQ multiplex PCR, yet TCRdb's version contains in-frame clones alone and is incomplete. In the table there are under 300,000 clones, 88% of which are singletons. The sequencing sample was made of peripheral blood. These receptors all stem from a woman in her thirties with acute or convalescent COVID-19. Each CDR3 is given with its conserved first and last residue. A D gene is named only where the DNA matches it firmly. Not every row has a clone size; where given, it reads once, few, many or a size class.

>14|TRBJ1-4|TRBV7-3|-|TRBD1
CASSLSTGYRKLFF
TGTGCCAGCAGCTTATCGACAGGGTATCGGAAACTGTTTTTT
>15|TRBJ1-4|TRBV19|-|-
CASSIRADSNEKLFF
TGTGCCAGTAGTATAAGGGCGGACAGCAATGAAAAACTGTTTTTT
>13|TRBJ2-3|TRBV19|-|-
CASCGTSTDTQYF
TGTGCCAGTTGCGGGACTAGCACAGATACGCAGTATTTT
>15|TRBJ1-3|TRBV9|-|-
CASSIGQSTGNTIYF
TGTGCCAGCAGTATCGGACAGTCGACTGGAAACACCATATATTTT
>15|TRBJ2-2|TRBV7-2|few|TRBD1
CASSLGTGSTGELFF
TGTGCCAGCAGCCTAGGGACAGGGAGCACCGGGGAGCTGTTTTTT
>13|TRBJ2-7|TRBV6-5|-|-
CASRKSAAYEQYF
TGTGCCAGCAGAAAGTCGGCGGCCTACGAGCAGTACTTC
>12|TRBJ2-7|TRBV30|-|-
CAWDPGAYEQYF
TGTGCCTGGGACCCCGGGGCCTACGAGCAGTACTTC
>14|TRBJ1-1|TRBV29-1|-|-
CSVGTGAGDTEAFF
TGCAGCGTGGGGACCGGCGCGGGGGACACTGAAGCTTTCTTT
>12|TRBJ2-3|TRBV11-3|-|-
CASKSPGDTQYF
TGTGCCAGCAAGAGCCCGGGAGATACGCAGTATTTT
>14|TRBJ2-7|TRBV10-2|-|-
CASRQQGLTYEQYF
TGCGCCAGCAGGCAACAAGGACTAACCTACGAGCAGTACTTC
>19|TRBJ2-7|TRBV7-2|-|TRBD1
CASSLVAYRGQGRNYEQYF
TGTGCCAGCAGCTTAGTAGCTTACCGCGGACAGGGGCGAAATTACGAGCAGTACTTC
>15|TRBJ2-1|TRBV19|-|-
CASSPTWSSYNEQFF
TGTGCCAGTAGTCCGACTTGGAGCTCCTACAATGAGCAGTTCTTC
>15|TRBJ2-7|TRBV20-1|-|TRBD2
CSASPGLAGNYEQYF
TGCAGTGCTAGTCCGGGACTAGCGGGGAACTACGAGCAGTACTTC
>12|TRBJ2-1|TRBV7-3|-|-
CASSLDSGWQFF
TGTGCCAGCAGCTTAGATTCAGGGTGGCAGTTCTTC
>15|TRBJ1-2|TRBV7-2|-|TRBD1
CASSPLTGSNYGYTF
TGTGCCAGCAGCCCGCTGACAGGGAGTAACTATGGCTACACCTTC
>14|TRBJ1-1|TRBV7-9|-|-
CASSPPYPNTEAFF
TGTGCCAGCTCGCCCCCCTACCCGAACACTGAAGCTTTCTTT
>16|TRBJ2-7|TRBV2|-|TRBD2
CASRNLWAGVQNEQYF
TGTGCCAGCAGGAACTTATGGGCGGGAGTACAGAACGAGCAGTACTTC
>14|TRBJ1-3|TRBV7-9|-|-
CASSSQAYRNTIYF
TGTGCCAGCAGCTCGCAGGCGTACCGAAACACCATATATTTT
>14|TRBJ2-2|TRBV6-2/TRBV6-3|-|-
CASSYSGVTGELFF
TGTGCCAGCAGTTACTCCGGGGTCACCGGGGAGCTGTTTTTT
>17|TRBJ2-7|TRBV21-1|-|-
CASKDSDERGRKYEQYF
TGTGCCAGCAAGGATTCGGACGAGCGCGGGAGAAAGTACGAGCAGTACTTC
>15|TRBJ2-1|TRBV2|-|-
CASSVDFPSSVEQFF
TGTGCCAGCAGTGTAGACTTCCCGTCGAGCGTGGAGCAGTTCTTC
>11|TRBJ2-7|TRBV6-5|once|-
CASRGPGEQYF
TGTGCCAGCAGGGGTCCGGGCGAGCAGTACTTC
>17|TRBJ2-6|TRBV3-1/TRBV3-2|-|-
CASSSWGGASGANVLTF
TGTGCCAGCAGCTCCTGGGGGGGCGCTTCTGGGGCCAACGTCCTGACTTTC
>13|TRBJ2-3|TRBV16|-|-
CASSLYRDDTQYF
TGTGCCAGCAGCCTATACAGAGACGATACGCAGTATTTT
>15|TRBJ2-7|TRBV2|-|TRBD2
CASSETAGGSYEQYF
TGTGCCAGCAGTGAAACGGCGGGAGGATCCTACGAGCAGTACTTC
>15|TRBJ2-5|TRBV7-8|-|TRBD2
CASSLKLAAHETQYF
TGTGCCAGCAGCTTAAAACTAGCGGCACACGAGACCCAGTACTTC
>15|TRBJ2-3|TRBV11-3|-|TRBD1
CASSLGTGDTDTQYF
TGTGCCAGCAGCTTAGGGACAGGGGACACAGATACGCAGTATTTT
>15|TRBJ1-1|TRBV19|-|-
CASRDGSLGGSEAFF
TGTGCCAGTAGGGATGGGTCGCTGGGGGGATCTGAAGCTTTCTTT
>12|TRBJ2-5|TRBV11-3|-|-
CASQGRGGTQYF
TGTGCCAGCCAGGGACGGGGAGGGACCCAGTACTTC
>14|TRBJ1-2|TRBV9|once|-
CASSVESGSYGYTF
TGTGCCAGCAGCGTAGAGTCGGGGAGCTATGGCTACACCTTC
>14|TRBJ2-7|TRBV6-2/TRBV6-3|-|TRBD2
CASSPLAGGNEQYF
TGTGCCAGCAGTCCCCTAGCGGGAGGGAACGAGCAGTACTTC
>16|TRBJ2-4|TRBV28|-|-
CASSFPRGAAKNIQYF
TGTGCCAGCAGTTTTCCAAGGGGCGCGGCCAAAAACATTCAGTACTTC
>18|TRBJ2-3|TRBV2|once|TRBD1
CASSDPLGQGPGSDTQYF
TGTGCCAGCAGTGACCCGCTGGGACAGGGGCCGGGGTCAGATACGCAGTATTTT
>15|TRBJ1-5|TRBV27|-|-
CASSLYARGDQPQHF
TGTGCCAGCAGTTTATATGCCCGGGGTGATCAGCCCCAGCATTTT
>16|TRBJ1-4|TRBV5-6|-|TRBD1
CASSYRTGASNEKLFF
TGTGCCAGCAGCTACAGGACAGGGGCGTCAAATGAAAAACTGTTTTTT
>13|TRBJ1-1|TRBV14|-|-
CASSRQLNTEAFF
TGTGCCAGCAGCCGGCAGTTGAACACTGAAGCTTTCTTT
>14|TRBJ1-1|TRBV6-5|-|-
CASSYVSMNTEAFF
TGTGCCAGCAGTTACGTCAGTATGAACACTGAAGCTTTCTTT
>19|TRBJ2-4|TRBV14|-|TRBD2
CASSLSGTSGRGSKNIQYF
TGTGCCAGCAGCCTATCCGGGACTAGCGGGAGGGGGTCCAAAAACATTCAGTACTTC
>15|TRBJ2-1|TRBV3-1/TRBV3-2|-|-
CASSPTSRSVDEQFF
TGTGCCAGCAGCCCAACTAGCCGCAGTGTGGATGAGCAGTTCTTC
>16|TRBJ2-2|TRBV19|-|-
CASSPYRVENTGELFF
TGTGCCAGTAGTCCGTACAGGGTGGAGAACACCGGGGAGCTGTTTTTT
>17|TRBJ2-6|TRBV18|-|TRBD1
CASSRNNRGTGANVLTF
TGTGCCAGCTCACGCAATAACAGGGGTACTGGGGCCAACGTCCTGACTTTC
>14|TRBJ2-5|TRBV7-8|-|TRBD1
CASSPGQGQETQYF
TGTGCCAGCAGCCCCGGACAGGGACAAGAGACCCAGTACTTC
>15|TRBJ1-4|TRBV5-1|-|TRBD1
CASSLDADRAEKLFF
TGCGCCAGCAGCTTGGATGCCGACAGGGCTGAAAAACTGTTTTTT
>16|TRBJ1-6|TRBV9|few|-
CASSVGQSPYNSPLHF
TGTGCCAGCAGCGTAGGACAAAGTCCCTATAATTCACCCCTCCACTTT
>17|TRBJ1-2|TRBV10-3|-|TRBD1
CATNRGTGALDYYGYTF
TGTGCCACCAACCGAGGGACAGGGGCCCTGGATTACTATGGCTACACCTTC
>16|TRBJ1-1|TRBV15|-|-
CATSRAPGGLNTEAFF
TGTGCCACCAGCAGAGCCCCGGGGGGGCTGAACACTGAAGCTTTCTTT
>15|TRBJ2-3|TRBV11-2|-|TRBD1
CASSGWTGITDTQYF
TGTGCCAGCAGCGGATGGACAGGGATAACAGATACGCAGTATTTT
>18|TRBJ2-6|TRBV7-2|once|TRBD2
CASSLVGGPTSGANVLTF
TGTGCCAGCAGCTTAGTGGGAGGGCCAACTTCTGGGGCCAACGTCCTGACTTTC
>14|TRBJ1-1|TRBV19|-|TRBD1
CASRQTGLGTEAFF
TGTGCCAGTAGGCAGACAGGGTTGGGCACTGAAGCTTTCTTT
>11|TRBJ1-4|TRBV20-1|-|-
CSALGGEKLFF
TGCAGTGCCCTCGGGGGTGAAAAACTGTTTTTT
>17|TRBJ2-7|TRBV5-6|-|-
CASSNTRWGFRGDEQYF
TGTGCCAGCAGCAACACCCGTTGGGGGTTCAGGGGGGACGAGCAGTACTTC
>11|TRBJ1-1|TRBV2|few|-
CASKGGAVAFF
TGTGCCAGCAAGGGGGGGGCGGTTGCTTTCTTT
>16|TRBJ2-5|TRBV5-1|-|-
CASSFFGAGGQETQYF
TGCGCCAGCAGCTTTTTCGGGGCAGGGGGGCAAGAGACCCAGTACTTC